The clone carrying this T cell receptor (beta chain) was seen just once. The sample comes from a study of shared clonotypes between healthy human individuals. Study-level information: Every donor yielded three CD4 naive, three CD4 memory, two CD8 naive and one CD8 memory plate.

The V end lost 4 bases, the J end lost 3 bases, and 10 bases lay between the germline ends. CDR1 MNHEY and CDR2 SVGAGI come from the germline V gene. This CDR3 has 14 amino acids. Each replicate PCR on the sorted subsets used roughly 200 ng DNA (around 30,000 T cell genomes). Repertoires were generated with immunoSEQ multiplex PCR, while TCRdb's copy carries only in-frame clones and drops some. The data hold 2,100,000 or so clones, with approximately 95% observed a single time. The chain recombines TRBV6-5 with TRBJ2-1; perhaps TRBD2 as D (6 bases). Sequencing used naive CD4+ T cells sorted from blood. Specified subset: CD45RA+ positively selected. The source of this sequence is a man between 18 and 35 years old in good health. This CDR3 is CASSSGTYYNEQFF. CDR3 nucleotides: TGTGCCAGCAGTTCCGGGACTTACTACAATGAGCAGTTCTTC.